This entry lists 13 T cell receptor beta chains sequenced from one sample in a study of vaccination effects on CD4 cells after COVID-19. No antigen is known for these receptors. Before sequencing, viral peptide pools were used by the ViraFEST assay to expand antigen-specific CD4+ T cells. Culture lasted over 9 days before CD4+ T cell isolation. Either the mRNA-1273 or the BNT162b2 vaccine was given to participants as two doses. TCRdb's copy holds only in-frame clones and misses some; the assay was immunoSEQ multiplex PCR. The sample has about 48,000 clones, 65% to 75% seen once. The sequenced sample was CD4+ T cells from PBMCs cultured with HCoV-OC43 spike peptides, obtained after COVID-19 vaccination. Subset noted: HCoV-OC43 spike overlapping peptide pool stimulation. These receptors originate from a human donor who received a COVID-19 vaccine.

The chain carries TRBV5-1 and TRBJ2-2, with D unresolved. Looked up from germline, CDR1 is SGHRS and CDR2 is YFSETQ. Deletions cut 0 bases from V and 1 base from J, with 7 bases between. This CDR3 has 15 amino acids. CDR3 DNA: TGCGCCAGCAGCTTGGGGCAGGTGAACACCGGGGAGCTGTTTTTT. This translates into CASSLGQVNTGELFF.

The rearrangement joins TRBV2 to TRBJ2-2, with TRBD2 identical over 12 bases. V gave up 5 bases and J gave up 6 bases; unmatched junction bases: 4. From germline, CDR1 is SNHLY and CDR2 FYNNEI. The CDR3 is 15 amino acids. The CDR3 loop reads CASSKTSGSPGELFF. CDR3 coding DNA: TGTGCCAGCAGTAAGACTAGCGGGAGTCCCGGGGAGCTGTTTTTT.

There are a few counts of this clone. The CDR3 region is CASSAWTSGSYNEQFF. CDR3 DNA sequence: TGTGCCAGCAGTGCCTGGACTAGCGGCTCCTACAATGAGCAGTTCTTC. The V call is TRBV2, the J call TRBJ2-1, with 10 nucleotides matching TRBD2. Trimming cost V 4 bases and J 0 bases; bases outside gene matches: 3. The CDR3 spans 16 residues. Germline-derived CDR1 and CDR2 are SNHLY and FYNNEI.

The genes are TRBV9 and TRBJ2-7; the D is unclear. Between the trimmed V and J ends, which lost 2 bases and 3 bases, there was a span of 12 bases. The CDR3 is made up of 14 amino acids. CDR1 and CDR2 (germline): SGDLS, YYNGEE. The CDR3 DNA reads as TGTGCCAGCAGCGTCTCCCCAAGGGACTACGAGCAGTACTTC. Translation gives CASSVSPRDYEQYF.

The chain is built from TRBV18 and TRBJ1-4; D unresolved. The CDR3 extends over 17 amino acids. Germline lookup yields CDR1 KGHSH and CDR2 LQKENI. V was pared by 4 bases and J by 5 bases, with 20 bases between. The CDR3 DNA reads TGTGCCAGCTCACTATCGGGCCCTGGAGCCCAAAATGAAAAACTGTTTTTT. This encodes CASSLSGPGAQNEKLFF.

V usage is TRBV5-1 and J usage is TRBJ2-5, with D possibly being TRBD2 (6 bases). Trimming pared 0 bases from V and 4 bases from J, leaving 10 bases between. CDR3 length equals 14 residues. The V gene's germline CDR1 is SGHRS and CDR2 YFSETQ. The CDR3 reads CASSLEAGRETQYF. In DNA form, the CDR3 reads TGCGCCAGCAGCTTGGAGGCGGGGAGAGAGACCCAGTACTTC. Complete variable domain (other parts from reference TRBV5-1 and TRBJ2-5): KAGVTQTPRYLIKTRGQQVTLSCSPISGHRSVSWYQQTPGQGLQFLFEYFSETQRNKGNFPGRFSGRQFSNSRSEMNVSTLELGDSALYLCASSLEAGRETQYFGPGTRLLVL.

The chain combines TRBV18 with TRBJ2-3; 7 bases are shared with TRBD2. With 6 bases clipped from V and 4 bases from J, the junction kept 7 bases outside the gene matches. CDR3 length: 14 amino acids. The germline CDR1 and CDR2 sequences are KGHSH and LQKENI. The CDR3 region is CASSLRTSPDTQYF. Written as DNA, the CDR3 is TGTGCCAGCTCGCTGAGGACTAGTCCAGATACGCAGTATTTT.

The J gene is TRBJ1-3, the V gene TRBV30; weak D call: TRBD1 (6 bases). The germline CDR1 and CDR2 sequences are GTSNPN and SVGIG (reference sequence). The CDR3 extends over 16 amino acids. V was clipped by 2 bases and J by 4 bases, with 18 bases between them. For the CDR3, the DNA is TGTGCCTGGAGTCCAAAGACAGGCCGAGGCGGAAACACCATATATTTT. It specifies CAWSPKTGRGGNTIYF. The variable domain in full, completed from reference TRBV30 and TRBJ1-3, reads SQTIHQWPATLVQPVGSPLSLECTVEGTSNPNLYWYRQAAGRGLQLLFYSVGIGQISSEVPQNLSASRPQDRQFILSSKKLLLSDSGFYLCAWSPKTGRGGNTIYFGEGSWLTVV.

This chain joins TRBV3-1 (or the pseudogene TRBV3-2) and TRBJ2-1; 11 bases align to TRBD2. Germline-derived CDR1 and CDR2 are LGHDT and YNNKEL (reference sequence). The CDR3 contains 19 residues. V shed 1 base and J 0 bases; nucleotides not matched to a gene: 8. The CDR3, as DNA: TGTGCCAGCAGCCAAGTCCTAGCGGGGGGCCGAAGCTCCTACAATGAGCAGTTCTTC. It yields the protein CASSQVLAGGRSSYNEQFF.

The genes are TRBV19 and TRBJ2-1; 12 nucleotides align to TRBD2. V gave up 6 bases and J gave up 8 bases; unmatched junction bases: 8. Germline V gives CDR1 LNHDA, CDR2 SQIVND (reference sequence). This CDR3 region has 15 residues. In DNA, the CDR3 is TGTGCCAGTAGACCTGCTAGCGGGGGGGTCTATGAGCAGTTCTTC. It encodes CASRPASGGVYEQFF.

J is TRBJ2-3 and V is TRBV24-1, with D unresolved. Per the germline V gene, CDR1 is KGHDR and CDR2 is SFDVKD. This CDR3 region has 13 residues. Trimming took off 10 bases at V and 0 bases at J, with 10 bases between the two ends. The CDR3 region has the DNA TGTGCCACGGCAATTCCTAGCACAGATACGCAGTATTTT. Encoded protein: CATAIPSTDTQYF.

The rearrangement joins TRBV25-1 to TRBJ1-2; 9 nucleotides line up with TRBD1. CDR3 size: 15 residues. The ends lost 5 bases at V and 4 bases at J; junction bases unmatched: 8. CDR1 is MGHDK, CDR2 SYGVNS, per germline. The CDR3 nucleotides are TGTGCCAGCAGTAAACAGGGGGCGTCAATCTATGGCTACACCTTC. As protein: CASSKQGASIYGYTF.

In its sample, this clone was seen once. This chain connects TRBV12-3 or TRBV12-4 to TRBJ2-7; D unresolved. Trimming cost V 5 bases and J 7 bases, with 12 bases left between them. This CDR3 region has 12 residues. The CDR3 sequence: CASSNQAGEQYF. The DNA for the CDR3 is TGTGCCAGCAGTAACCAGGCTGGGGAGCAGTACTTC.